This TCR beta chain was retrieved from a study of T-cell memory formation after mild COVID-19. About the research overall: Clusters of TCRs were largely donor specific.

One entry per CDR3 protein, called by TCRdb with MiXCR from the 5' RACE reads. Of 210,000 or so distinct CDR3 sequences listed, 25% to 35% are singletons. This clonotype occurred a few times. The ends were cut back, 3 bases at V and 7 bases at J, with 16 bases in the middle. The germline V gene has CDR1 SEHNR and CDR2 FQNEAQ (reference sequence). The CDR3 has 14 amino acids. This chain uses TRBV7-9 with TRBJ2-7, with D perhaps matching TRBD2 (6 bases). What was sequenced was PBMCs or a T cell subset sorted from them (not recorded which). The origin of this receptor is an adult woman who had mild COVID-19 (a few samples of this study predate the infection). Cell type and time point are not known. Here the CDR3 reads CASSFSGSRGEQYF. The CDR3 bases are TGTGCCAGCAGCTTTAGCGGATCTAGAGGGGAGCAGTACTTC.